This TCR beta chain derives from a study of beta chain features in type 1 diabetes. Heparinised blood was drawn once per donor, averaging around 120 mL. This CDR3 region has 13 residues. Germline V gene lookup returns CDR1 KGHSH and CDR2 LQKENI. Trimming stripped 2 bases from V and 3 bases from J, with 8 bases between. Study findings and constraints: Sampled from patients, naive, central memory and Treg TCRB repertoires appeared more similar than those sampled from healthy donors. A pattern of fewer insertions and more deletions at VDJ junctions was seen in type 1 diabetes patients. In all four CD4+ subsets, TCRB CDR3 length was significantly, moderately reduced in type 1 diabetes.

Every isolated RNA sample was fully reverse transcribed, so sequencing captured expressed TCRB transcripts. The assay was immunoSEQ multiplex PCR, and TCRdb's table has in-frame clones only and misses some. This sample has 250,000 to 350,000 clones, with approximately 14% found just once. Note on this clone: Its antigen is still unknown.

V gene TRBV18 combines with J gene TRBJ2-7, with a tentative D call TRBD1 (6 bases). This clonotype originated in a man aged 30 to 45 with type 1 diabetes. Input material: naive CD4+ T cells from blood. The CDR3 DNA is TGTGCCAGCTCACCAACAGGGAACTACGAGCAGTACTTC. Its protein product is CASSPTGNYEQYF.